The 9 T cell receptor beta chains below come from one sample, sequenced in a study of T-cell memory formation after mild COVID-19. TCRdb re-called the 5' RACE reads through MiXCR, storing one row per CDR3 protein. The sample lists approximately 250,000 distinct CDR3 sequences, approximately 15% seen once, with 22% in the top ten. Sequenced sample: PBMCs or a T cell subset sorted from them (not recorded which). Receptor source: a man aged 18 to 29 who had mild COVID-19 (a few samples of this study predate the infection). Cell type and time point are not known.

Only a few counts were recorded for this clonotype. CDR3: CASSEGTGGNEQFF. The DNA for the CDR3 is TGTGCCAGCAGTGAAGGGACAGGGGGCAATGAGCAGTTCTTC. V is TRBV6-1 and J is TRBJ2-1; 10 nucleotides line up with TRBD1. Germline CDR1 reads MNHNS; CDR2 reads SASEGT. Unmatched junction bases numbered 0, after V lost 1 base and J lost 6 bases. This CDR3 has 14 amino acids.

This clonotype was recorded a few times. The J gene is TRBJ2-3, the V gene TRBV15, with a possible D match to TRBD2 (6 bases). There are 15 residues in the CDR3. Germline V gives CDR1 LNHNV, CDR2 YYDKDF (reference sequence). With 0 bases removed from V and 8 bases from J, the gap between germline ends came to 15 bases. In DNA, the CDR3 is TGTGCCACCAGCAGAGATGGGAGGCAGGGAAGTACGCAGTATTTT. Translation: CATSRDGRQGSTQYF.

In its sample, this clonotype was seen a few times. The rearrangement links TRBV6-5 to TRBJ1-5, with D uncertain. Per the germline V gene, CDR1 is MNHEY and CDR2 is SVGAGI. V lost 5 bases to trimming and J lost 0 bases, with 11 bases between them. This CDR3 is 15 amino acids long. CDR3: CASSRTPNSNQPQHF. The CDR3 DNA sequence: TGTGCCAGCAGTCGGACGCCTAATAGCAATCAGCCCCAGCATTTT.

The rearrangement uses TRBV2 and TRBJ1-5; 8 nucleotides align to TRBD1. Germline CDR1 is SNHLY and CDR2 is FYNNEI. There are 13 residues in the CDR3. Germline trimming cut 5 bases from V and 5 bases from J; bases unmatched to any gene: 2. The CDR3 bases are TGTGCCAGCAGTAACAGGGGGGATCAGCCCCAGCATTTT. Translated, it gives CASSNRGDQPQHF.

The sample holds a few counts of this clonotype. This chain connects TRBV4-3 to TRBJ2-3; D possibly corresponds to TRBD1 (5 bases). Deletions cut 1 base from V and 0 bases from J, with 11 bases between. Germline values: CDR1 LGHNA, CDR2 YSLEER. The CDR3 loop spans 16 amino acids. The CDR3 sequence is CASSQVGAASTDTQYF. The CDR3 nucleotides read TGCGCCAGCAGCCAAGTTGGGGCGGCTAGCACAGATACGCAGTATTTT.

This clonotype was counted a few times. The J gene is TRBJ2-1, the V gene TRBV24-1; maybe TRBD1 (5 bases). The CDR3 has 12 amino acids. V lost 9 bases and J lost 8, with 13 bases in between. Germline CDR1 reads KGHDR; CDR2 reads SFDVKD. The CDR3 loop is CATLFRGDEQFF. Written as DNA, the CDR3 is TGTGCCACCCTCTTTAGGGGCGATGAGCAGTTCTTC.

This clonotype has more than one count but fewer than ten. V is TRBV24-1 and J is TRBJ1-1, with 7 bases fitting TRBD1. The CDR3 sequence is 13 residues long. The germline V gene has CDR1 KGHDR and CDR2 SFDVKD. V gave up 5 bases and J gave up 5 bases; unmatched junction bases: 4. The CDR3 sequence is CATSGQGGTEAFF. CDR3 nucleotide sequence: TGTGCCACCAGTGGGCAGGGGGGTACTGAAGCTTTCTTT.

The rearrangement uses TRBV5-1 and TRBJ2-5; 12 bases match TRBD2. The end of the DNA is better explained by TRBJ2-3, so the J call may be wrong. Germline V gives CDR1 SGHRS, CDR2 YFSETQ. The CDR3 covers 12 residues. The CDR3 nucleotides are TGCGCCAGCAGCTGGACTAGCGGGGCGCAGTATTTT. This codes for CASSWTSGAQYF.

The V call is TRBV5-1, the J call TRBJ1-2; TRBD1 matches at 7 bases. CDR1 and CDR2 from the germline V gene are SGHRS and YFSETQ. The CDR3 spans 15 residues. With V trimmed by 2 bases and J by 0 bases, 4 bases remained unmatched. The chain's CDR3 is CASSLSTGTNYGYTF. DNA for the CDR3: TGCGCCAGCAGCTTATCGACAGGGACTAACTATGGCTACACCTTC.